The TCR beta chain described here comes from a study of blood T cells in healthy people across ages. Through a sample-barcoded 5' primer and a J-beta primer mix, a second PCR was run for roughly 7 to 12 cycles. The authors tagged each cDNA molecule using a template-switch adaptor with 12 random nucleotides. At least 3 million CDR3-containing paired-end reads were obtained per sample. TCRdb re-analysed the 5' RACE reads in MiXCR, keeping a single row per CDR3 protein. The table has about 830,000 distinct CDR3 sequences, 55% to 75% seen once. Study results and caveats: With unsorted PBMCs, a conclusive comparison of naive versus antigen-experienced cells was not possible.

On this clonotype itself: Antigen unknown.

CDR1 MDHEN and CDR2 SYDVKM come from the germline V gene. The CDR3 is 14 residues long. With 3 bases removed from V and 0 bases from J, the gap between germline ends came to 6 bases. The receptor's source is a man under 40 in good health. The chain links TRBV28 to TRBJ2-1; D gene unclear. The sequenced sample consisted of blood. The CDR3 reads CASSLYSSYNEQFF. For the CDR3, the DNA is TGTGCCAGCAGTTTGTATAGCTCCTACAATGAGCAGTTCTTC.